This T cell receptor (beta chain) was captured in a study of blood T cell repertoires in COVID-19 (dated by TCRdb to the early 2020s). Background on the whole study: Samples from collaborators originated in the United States, Italy and Spain and spanned both the acute and convalescent phases of COVID-19. The material from the prospective study consisted of cDNA or gDNA derived from T cells, B-cell-depleted T cells, or PBMCs. Nearly every sample came with metadata listing a de-identified subject ID, COVID-19 status, age in years and sex. The samples were drawn from two sources: the first 160 participants of the ongoing ImmuneRACE study, and over 1,000 subjects contributed by 6 global collaborators. The dataset comprised deeply sampled blood TCRbeta repertoires from subjects exposed to, actively infected with, or recovered from COVID-19. HLA class I and class II types, where available, came from metadata supplied by the sample provider rather than from assay-based typing. The repertoires were released in a freely available public database intended as a resource for research on the immune response to SARS-CoV-2. Broader findings and caveats from the paper: The quantity of clinical and demographic metadata differed by source and by participant and was supplied without curation.

The immunoSEQ Assay, a bias-controlled multiplex PCR, was used to amplify TCRbeta CDR3 regions from genomic DNA. In the original analysis: The number of nucleated cells in each sample was estimated by amplification of reference gene primers within the assay. Sequence reads were collapsed and filtered to measure the absolute abundance of every unique TCRbeta CDR3 rearrangement. For each sample, productive Simpson clonality was calculated by taking the square root of Simpson's diversity index across productive rearrangements. The immuneACCESS repertoire file appears here via TCRdb, limited to in-frame rearrangements. These files lack a portion of the clones; in checked studies, under half of the deficit traces to unresolved V genes, and the cause of the others is not known. The V and J calls and clone size are taken from that table; D and trimming were inferred from the DNA. The sample profile shows 68,000 or so clones; approximately 79% of them were found once. Together, the top ten hold just under 10% of the sample.

Comments on this clone: What antigen it recognizes has not been identified. Per-nucleotide qualities are absent, and no much larger clonotype sits a single base away.

Whole blood was collected in K2EDTA tubes by collaborating institutions according to the institutions' own protocols. For TCRbeta analysis, collaborators shipped samples in one of three forms: frozen whole blood, isolated PBMCs, or DNA extracted from either of those sample types. Germline trimming: 4 bases from V, 5 bases from J; junction bases outside gene matches: 16. The cysteine opens and the phenylalanine closes a CDR3 of 17 amino acids. The CDR3 DNA has 51 bases and is translated from base 1. As encoded in the germline V gene, CDR1 is ENHRY while CDR2 is SYGVKD. Sequenced material: peripheral blood. The sequence was obtained from a woman between 50 and 59 years old with acute or convalescent COVID-19. This sequence uses TRBV10-3 and TRBJ2-7; TRBD2 aligns with 8 central bases. The CDR3 corresponds to CAISAGLAGGGSDEQYF. Here is the DNA: TGTGCCATCAGTGCTGGGCTAGCGGGTGGGGGGTCGGACGAGCAGTACTTC.